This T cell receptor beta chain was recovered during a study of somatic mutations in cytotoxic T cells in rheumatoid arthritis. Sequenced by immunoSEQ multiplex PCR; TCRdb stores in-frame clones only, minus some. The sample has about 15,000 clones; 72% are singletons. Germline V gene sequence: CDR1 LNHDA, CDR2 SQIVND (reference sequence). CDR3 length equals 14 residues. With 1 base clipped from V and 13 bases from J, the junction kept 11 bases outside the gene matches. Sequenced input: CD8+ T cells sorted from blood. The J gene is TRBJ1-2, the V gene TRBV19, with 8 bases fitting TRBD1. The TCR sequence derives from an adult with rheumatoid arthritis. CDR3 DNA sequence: TGTGCCAGTAGTATAGGGTCGGACAGGGAAGCTTCCACCTTC. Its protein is CASSIGSDREASTF.